The source of this TCR beta chain is a study of blood T cell repertoires in COVID-19. For the study at large: The cDNA or gDNA used as material had been derived from T cells, B-cell-depleted T cells, or PBMCs.

In the authors' workflow: Reference gene primers were amplified, and this amplification served to estimate nucleated cell counts. The method was immunoSEQ multiplex PCR; TCRdb's version includes in-frame clones alone and lacks a portion of them. Clone size and V and J calls were adopted from that table, with D and trimming inferred from the DNA. The sample lists more than 300,000 clones, around nine tenths seen once, with about 4% in the top ten. In terms of age and location, participants ranged from roughly 18 to 100 years and lived in under 30 US areas. Each participant's cohort was designated according to participant-reported clinical history. Sequences were obtained from PBMCs or T cells enriched from blood (not recorded which). The clonotype comes from a woman aged 25 to 39 who had been exposed to COVID-19.

CDR3 in DNA: TGTGCCAGCAGTGACGTAAACAGGGGGAAGGCTTTCTTT. Its translation is CASSDVNRGKAFF. V usage is TRBV6-4 and J usage is TRBJ1-1; 8 positions agree with TRBD1. Germline loops: CDR1 MRHNA, CDR2 SNTAGT. V lost 2 bases and J lost 11; bases outside the gene matches: 7. This CDR3 has 13 amino acids.